Below are 8 T cell receptor beta chains sequenced from a single sample in a study of response to subunit inactivated influenza vaccine. Each CDR3 protein gets one entry after TCRdb re-called the RT-PCR reads with MiXCR. The sample records roughly 700,000 distinct CDR3 sequences, 14% being singletons. Specimen: PBMCs from blood, collected roughly 2 weeks before vaccination. The receptor source for this set is a man aged 45-65 years who received an inactivated influenza vaccine.

The sample holds a few counts of this clonotype. V and J are TRBV27 and TRBJ1-1, with D tentatively TRBD1 (5 bases). Deletions cut 0 bases from V and 2 bases from J, with 13 bases between. CDR1 is MNHEY and CDR2 is SMNVEV in the germline V gene (reference sequence). This CDR3 contains 16 residues. In DNA form, the CDR3 reads TGTGCCAGCAGTTTATCTACGGGACGCTTAAACACTGAAGCTTTCTTT. It encodes CASSLSTGRLNTEAFF.

This chain joins TRBV6-1 and TRBJ1-2, with TRBD1 as a possible D gene (5 bases). The CDR3 contains 17 residues. V dropped 6 bases and J dropped 8 bases, with 28 bases sitting between them. Germline V gene sequence: CDR1 MNHNS, CDR2 SASEGT. The CDR3: CASSDQWRASRGEGYTF. DNA for the CDR3: TGTGCCAGCAGCGACCAGTGGCGTGCGAGTAGGGGAGAAGGCTACACCTTC.

This clonotype turned up a few times. This chain connects TRBV9 to TRBJ2-2, with 8 bases aligning to TRBD2. Germline V CDR1 and CDR2: SGDLS, YYNGEE. V gave up 4 bases and J gave up 2 bases; unmatched junction bases: 4. The CDR3 is made up of 15 amino acids. The CDR3 coding sequence is TGTGCCAGCAGCACTAGCGGAGATAACACCGGGGAGCTGTTTTTT. It encodes CASSTSGDNTGELFF.

This clonotype was seen a few times. This chain connects TRBV5-1 to TRBJ2-1; 10 bases are shared with TRBD1. The CDR3 length is 15 residues. Germline V gene data show CDR1 as SGHRS and CDR2 as YFSETQ. V dropped 4 bases and J dropped 7; count of bases not matched to a gene: 8. CDR3 region: CASSARQGARNEQFF. The CDR3 DNA reads as TGCGCCAGCAGCGCGCGACAGGGGGCACGGAATGAGCAGTTCTTC.

The V gene is TRBV6-1, the J gene TRBJ1-4; 8 positions agree with TRBD1. The germline CDR1 and CDR2 sequences are MNHNS and SASEGT. The V and J ends lost 4 bases and 3 bases, in that order; junction bases with no gene match: 10. The CDR3 has 17 residues. The CDR3, as DNA: TGTGCCAGCAGTGGGACGGCAGGGGGCAAGGCTAATGAAAAACTGTTTTTT. It is translated as CASSGTAGGKANEKLFF.

V and J are TRBV28 and TRBJ1-1; D uncertain. CDR3 length: 12 amino acids. Trimming took off 3 bases at V and 8 bases at J, with 10 bases between the two ends. CDR1 is MDHEN, CDR2 SYDVKM, per germline. In nucleotides, the CDR3 is TGTGCCAGCAGTTTCCTCCGAGGGGAAGCTTTCTTT. This gives the protein CASSFLRGEAFF.

This clonotype was recorded at least ten times. V usage is TRBV6-2 or TRBV6-3 and J usage is TRBJ2-7; TRBD1 matches at 12 bases. The CDR3 totals 16 residues. The germline CDR1 and CDR2 sequences are MNHEY and SVGEGT. V dropped 0 bases and J dropped 7; count of bases not matched to a gene: 7. CDR3 sequence: CASSYSPGQGAKEQYF. DNA for the CDR3: TGTGCCAGCAGTTACTCACCGGGACAGGGGGCGAAGGAGCAGTACTTC.

This clonotype was seen only a few times. The chain employs TRBV20-1 and TRBJ2-3; 10 nucleotides line up with TRBD2. The germline V gene has CDR1 DFQATT and CDR2 SNEGSKA (reference sequence). J was trimmed by 1 base and V by 5 bases; bases with no gene match: 12. The CDR3 covers 17 residues. CDR3 loop: CSAESYWTSGRTDTQYF. CDR3 coding DNA: TGCAGTGCTGAATCTTACTGGACTAGCGGCCGCACAGATACGCAGTATTTT.